Below, 10 T cell receptor beta chains from the same sample are listed, as sequenced in a study of T cell responses to AZD1222 COVID-19 vaccine. Some clones are missing from TCRdb's copy, which holds only in-frame ones; the method was immunoSEQ multiplex PCR. The profile shows roughly 150,000 clones, 87% of them singletons. The sample consisted of peripheral blood, taken 28 days after the second AZD1222 dose. These receptors all come from an adult who received the AZD1222 COVID-19 vaccine.

The V gene is TRBV4-2, the J gene TRBJ2-7, with TRBD2 matching over 11 bases. After removal of 1 base from V and 0 bases from J, the junction contained 14 bases not matched to a gene. CDR3 size: 20 residues. Germline lookup yields CDR1 LGHNA and CDR2 YNFKEQ. The CDR3: CASSQAGGGTSGGSSYEQYF. CDR3 bases: TGTGCCAGCAGCCAAGCGGGCGGAGGGACTAGCGGAGGGAGCTCCTACGAGCAGTACTTC.

The chain is built from TRBV5-6 and TRBJ2-6, with 7 bases matching TRBD1. The CDR3 spans 15 residues. CDR1 is SGHDT, CDR2 YYEEEE, per germline. The V gene end was trimmed by 4 bases and the J gene end by 2 bases; junction bases not matched to a gene: 3. CDR3 nucleotide sequence: TGTGCCAGCAGCCCGACAGGGACTGGGGCCAACGTCCTGACTTTC. Encoded protein: CASSPTGTGANVLTF.

This clone has at least ten counts. The gene calls are TRBV28 and TRBJ1-5; 8 bases fit TRBD1. CDR3 length equals 14 residues. Germline V gives CDR1 MDHEN, CDR2 SYDVKM. V dropped 3 bases and J dropped 6; count of bases not matched to a gene: 4. CDR3 bases: TGTGCCAGCAGTTTTAGGACAGGGCGTCAGCCCCAGCATTTT. It yields the protein CASSFRTGRQPQHF.

The V and J genes are TRBV30 and TRBJ1-2; D ambiguous. The CDR3 length is 15 residues. With 5 bases removed from V and 7 bases from J, the gap between germline ends came to 23 bases. CDR1 and CDR2 from the germline V gene are GTSNPN and SVGIG (reference sequence). The chain's CDR3 is CAWSPLGGRRVGYTF. For the CDR3, the DNA is TGTGCCTGGTCCCCTCTCGGCGGCAGGAGGGTTGGCTACACCTTC.

This sequence joins TRBV6-1 and TRBJ1-5, with D possibly matching TRBD1 (6 bases). CDR3 length equals 17 residues. Per germline, CDR1 MNHNS and CDR2 SASEGT. V was cut by 3 bases and J by 0 bases, with 15 bases left in between. The CDR3, as DNA: TGTGCCAGCAGTGACCCCGACAGGTGGCCTAGCAATCAGCCCCAGCATTTT. This translates into CASSDPDRWPSNQPQHF.

V usage is TRBV5-6 and J usage is TRBJ2-7, with 10 bases fitting TRBD2. In germline, CDR1 is SGHDT, CDR2 YYEEEE. Trimming at V came to 4 bases and at J to 4 bases, leaving 8 bases not matched to a gene. This CDR3 is built from 15 residues. CDR3: CASSPAAGGNYEQYF. The CDR3 coding sequence is TGTGCCAGCAGCCCGGCAGCGGGAGGGAATTACGAGCAGTACTTC.

The chain couples TRBV19 to TRBJ1-5; D not resolved. V lost 7 bases and J lost 5, with 9 bases in between. CDR3 length: 12 residues. The germline CDR1 and CDR2 sequences are LNHDA and SQIVND (reference sequence). As DNA, the CDR3 is TGTGCCAGTACCTCCTTGGATCAGCCCCAGCATTTT. It encodes CASTSLDQPQHF.

The chain employs TRBV29-1 and TRBJ2-7; 7 nucleotides agree with TRBD2. V lost 4 bases and J lost 3; bases outside the gene matches: 15. This CDR3 is built from 16 residues. The germline CDR1 and CDR2 sequences are SQVTM and ANQGSEA. CDR3 coding DNA: TGCAGCGTTGGTAATTCCGTGGGGAGGGTTCTCTACGAGCAGTACTTC. Its protein is CSVGNSVGRVLYEQYF.

This rearrangement joins TRBV6-1 to TRBJ2-7; D is unresolved. Germline V gene data show CDR1 as MNHNS and CDR2 as SASEGT. The CDR3 extends over 15 amino acids. The V end was cut by 1 base, the J end by 4 bases, with 14 bases between. The chain's CDR3 is CASSEGLVSNYEQYF. The CDR3 DNA sequence: TGTGCCAGCAGTGAAGGATTAGTTTCGAATTACGAGCAGTACTTC.

The chain employs TRBV5-1 and TRBJ1-1, with D uncertain. Trimming removed 4 bases at V and 1 base at J, with 17 bases between. From germline, CDR1 is SGHRS and CDR2 YFSETQ. CDR3 length equals 16 residues. In nucleotides, the CDR3 is TGCGCCAGCAGCCCTCTTGCGGGGAAGGGGAACACTGAAGCTTTCTTT. Residues: CASSPLAGKGNTEAFF.